Presented here are 31 T cell receptor beta chains from one specimen sequenced in a study of regulatory T cells in long-lasting Graves disease. Libraries of TCR beta came from iRepertoire HTBI primers plus Arm-PCR of CDR3 regions. MiXCR, applied by TCRdb to the multiplex PCR reads, yields one record per CDR3 protein. The sample has about 430,000 distinct CDR3 sequences; 15% are singletons. Time point described: newly diagnosed GD, antithyroid drugs for less than 3 months. Researchers made the TCR library from RNA that was extracted from PBMCs. These data also featured in a second study, about T cells in Graves' hyperthyroidism and ophthalmopathy.

The starting material was peripheral blood mononuclear cells (PBMCs), obtained at new diagnosis, from a patient treated with antithyroid drugs. Source of these receptors: a middle-aged woman with Graves disease.

This clonotype was seen only a few times. Given a much more abundant clone one base away, this may be a read error. The chain combines TRBV11-3 with TRBJ2-1; D not resolved. Between the trimmed V and J ends, which lost 0 bases and 6 bases, there was a span of 3 bases. Germline V gene data show CDR1 as SGHNT and CDR2 as YENEEA. The CDR3 is 12 amino acids. CDR3 sequence reads: CASSLDANEQFF. The CDR3 bases are TGTGCCAGCAGCTTAGACGCCAATGAGCAGTTCTTC.

In this sample, this clonotype turned up once. The J gene is TRBJ2-4, the V gene TRBV7-6, with 8 positions matching TRBD2. The CDR3 extends over 16 amino acids. The J segment lost 5 bases and the V segment lost 5 bases, leaving 11 bases of the junction unmatched. Per germline, CDR1 SGHVS and CDR2 FNYEAQ. In DNA, the CDR3 is TGTGCCAGCAGCGAAGTCGCGGGAGGAGGCCAAAACATTCAGTACTTC. Translating it yields CASSEVAGGGQNIQYF. Full variable domain (missing parts from reference TRBV7-6 and TRBJ2-4): GAGVSQSPRYKVTKRGQDVALRCDPISGHVSLYWYRQALGQGPEFLTYFNYEAQQDKSGLPNDRFSAERPEGSISTLTIQRTEQRDSAMYRCASSEVAGGGQNIQYFGAGTRLSVL.

In this sample, this clonotype turned up many times. The chain uses TRBV11-3 and TRBJ2-5; 7 bases are shared with TRBD2. The junction had 11 bases not matched to a gene; V was cut back by 5 bases and J by 2 bases. Germline CDR1 reads SGHNT; CDR2 reads YENEEA. CDR3 size: 16 residues. CDR3 nucleotides: TGTGCCAGCAGCCGGTACGGCGGGAGTATTCAAGAGACCCAGTACTTC. This translates into CASSRYGGSIQETQYF.

Many counts were recorded for this clonotype. The rearrangement links TRBV3-1 to TRBJ1-2; D is undetermined. Germline loops: CDR1 LGHDT, CDR2 YNNKEL (reference sequence). V lost 4 bases and J 2 bases, leaving 5 bases between the germline ends. The CDR3 length is 12 residues. CDR3 residues: CASSLGNYGYTF. DNA for the CDR3: TGTGCCAGCAGCCTTGGGAACTATGGCTACACCTTC.

The chain joins TRBV5-1 to TRBJ1-2; D remains unclear. Germline-derived CDR1 and CDR2 are SGHRS and YFSETQ. Between the trimmed V and J ends, which lost 4 bases and 6 bases, there was a span of 10 bases. CDR3 length equals 12 residues. CDR3: CASSHETDGYTF. CDR3 bases: TGCGCCAGCAGCCATGAGACGGATGGCTACACCTTC.

This clonotype came up many times. This chain connects TRBV6-5 to TRBJ2-1, with D unclear. Germline CDR1 is MNHEY and CDR2 is SVGAGI. The CDR3 contains 12 residues. V gave up 4 bases and J gave up 8 bases, with 9 bases separating them. The CDR3: CASSSSDDEQFF. In nucleotides, the CDR3 is TGTGCCAGCAGTTCCTCGGACGATGAGCAGTTCTTC.

This clonotype has at least ten counts. J is TRBJ2-7 and V is TRBV9; TRBD2 aligns across 11 bases. The ends lost 4 bases at V and 4 bases at J; junction bases unmatched: 13. CDR1 is SGDLS, CDR2 YYNGEE, per germline. CDR3 length: 17 residues. The CDR3 DNA sequence: TGTGCCAGCAGCCCTGGACTAGCGGGTGGACGTGTATACGAGCAGTACTTC. Its translation: CASSPGLAGGRVYEQYF.

The rearrangement uses TRBV28 and TRBJ2-2, with 8 bases that match TRBD2. With 8 bases clipped from V and 4 bases from J, the junction kept 9 bases outside the gene matches. Germline CDR1 reads MDHEN; CDR2 reads SYDVKM. The CDR3 is 15 residues long. In DNA form, the CDR3 reads TGTGCCAGCGGAACGGGAGGGCCGGGCACCGGGGAGCTGTTTTTT. Translating it yields CASGTGGPGTGELFF. The whole variable domain, remainder taken from reference TRBV28 and TRBJ2-2, is DVKVTQSSRYLVKRTGEKVFLECVQDMDHENMFWYRQDPGLGLRLIYFSYDVKMKEKGDIPEGYSVSREKKERFSLILESASTNQTSMYLCASGTGGPGTGELFFGEGSRLTVL.

This clonotype was counted many times. The V gene is TRBV7-9, the J gene TRBJ2-3; D call uncertain. Per the germline V gene, CDR1 is SEHNR and CDR2 is FQNEAQ (reference sequence). V was pared by 5 bases and J by 1 base, with 7 bases between. The CDR3 loop spans 13 amino acids. The CDR3 reads CASSKKRTDTQYF. In DNA form, the CDR3 reads TGTGCCAGCAGCAAGAAACGCACAGATACGCAGTATTTT.

This clonotype was seen ten or more times. The rearrangement uses TRBV6-2 or TRBV6-3 and TRBJ2-3; 13 bases match TRBD2. CDR3 length: 19 residues. V was pared by 2 bases and J by 4 bases, with 12 bases of the junction left unmatched. CDR1 is MNHEY, CDR2 SVGEGT, per germline. CDR3 nucleotide sequence: TGTGCCAGCAGTTACCCTATCGGACCGGGACTAGCGGGACCAGATACGCAGTATTTT. It specifies CASSYPIGPGLAGPDTQYF.

As concerns this clonotype: A junction boundary mismatches the germline segment, possibly from a read error. The gene calls are TRBV4-1 and TRBJ1-5; D is perhaps TRBD1 (5 bases). The CDR3 is 17 residues long. Looked up from germline, CDR1 is MGHRA and CDR2 is YSYEKL. CDR3 sequence reads: CAGSFGTRRDSNQPQHF. The CDR3 bases are TGCGCCGGCAGCTTTGGGACCCGAAGGGATAGCAATCAGCCCCAGCATTTT.

This clonotype was counted only a few times. The chain combines TRBV5-1 with TRBJ1-6; 7 nucleotides agree with TRBD1. V lost 4 bases to trimming and J lost 11 bases; unmatched junction nucleotides: 6. The CDR3 has 13 amino acids. CDR1 is SGHRS, CDR2 YFSETQ, per germline. This CDR3 is CASSKTTGAPLHF. Here the CDR3 DNA reads TGCGCCAGCAGCAAGACCACAGGGGCACCCCTCCACTTT.

The rearrangement uses TRBV30 and TRBJ1-2; possibly TRBD1 for D (6 bases). This CDR3 has 13 amino acids. The V end lost 1 base, the J end lost 5 bases, and 11 bases lay between the germline ends. Per germline, CDR1 GTSNPN and CDR2 SVGIG (reference sequence). The CDR3 DNA reads as TGTGCCTGGAGTGCCAGGGGCGGATATGGCTACACCTTC. Its translation: CAWSARGGYGYTF.

This clonotype has just a few counts. CDR3 amino acids: CASSSRDGGETQYF. The CDR3 bases are TGTGCCAGCAGCTCCCGGGACGGGGGAGAGACCCAGTACTTC. V gene TRBV11-3 combines with J gene TRBJ2-5; maybe TRBD2 (6 bases). V lost 4 bases and J 4 bases, leaving 13 bases between the germline ends. The CDR3 totals 14 residues. Per germline, CDR1 SGHNT and CDR2 YENEEA.

The rearrangement uses TRBV5-6 and TRBJ2-7; a possible D gene is TRBD1 (5 bases). Trimming took off 2 bases at V and 4 bases at J, with 10 bases between the two ends. The CDR3 runs 13 residues. The germline CDR1 and CDR2 sequences are SGHDT and YYEEEE. The CDR3 loop is CASSFAQGYEQYF. The DNA of the CDR3 is TGTGCCAGCAGCTTCGCCCAGGGATACGAGCAGTACTTC. Complete variable domain (other parts from reference TRBV5-6 and TRBJ2-7): DAGVTQSPTHLIKTRGQQVTLRCSPKSGHDTVSWYQQALGQGPQFIFQYYEEEERQRGNFPDRFSGHQFPNYSSELNVNALLLGDSALYLCASSFAQGYEQYFGPGTRLTVT.

This clonotype was counted at least ten times. The chain carries TRBV11-2 and TRBJ1-2, with TRBD1 as a possible D gene (5 bases). CDR3 length: 14 residues. The V end was cut by 4 bases, the J end by 8 bases, with 17 bases between. Germline V CDR1 and CDR2: SGHAT, FQNNGV. CDR3 sequence (DNA): TGTGCCAGCAGCTCCCCGTCGGGGGAAAGGGGCTACACCTTC. It is translated as CASSSPSGERGYTF. Full variable domain (rest looked up from reference TRBV11-2 and TRBJ1-2): EAGVAQSPRYKIIEKRQSVAFWCNPISGHATLYWYQQILGQGPKLLIQFQNNGVVDDSQLPKDRFSAERLKGVDSTLKIQPAKLEDSAVYLCASSSPSGERGYTFGSGTRLTVV.

This clonotype was detected many times. The chain is built from TRBV28 and TRBJ1-4, with a tentative D call TRBD1 (5 bases). The CDR3 loop spans 16 amino acids. CDR1 and CDR2 from the germline V gene are MDHEN and SYDVKM. V lost 5 bases, J lost 0 bases, and 13 bases lay in between. CDR3 amino acids: CASSEGTTTTNEKLFF. DNA of the CDR3: TGTGCCAGCAGTGAGGGGACCACCACAACTAATGAAAAACTGTTTTTT.

This clonotype was detected only a few times. The chain couples TRBV28 to TRBJ2-2, with TRBD2 as a possible D gene (6 bases). V lost 3 bases and J 1 base, leaving 12 bases between the germline ends. CDR3 length: 16 amino acids. The V gene's germline CDR1 is MDHEN and CDR2 SYDVKM. The CDR3 loop reads CASSFNGRQNTGELFF. CDR3 coding DNA: TGTGCCAGCAGTTTCAATGGGAGGCAGAACACCGGGGAGCTGTTTTTT.

This clonotype was counted ten times or more. V is TRBV18 and J is TRBJ2-5; 7 nucleotides match TRBD1. The CDR3 consists of 15 residues. With 3 bases clipped from V and 2 bases from J, the junction kept 6 bases outside the gene matches. The germline gives CDR1 KGHSH, CDR2 LQKENI. The CDR3 is CASSPGTDAQETQYF. CDR3 nucleotide sequence: TGTGCCAGCTCACCCGGGACAGACGCTCAAGAGACCCAGTACTTC.

This clonotype was seen repeatedly, ten times or more. The chain employs TRBV12-3 or TRBV12-4 and TRBJ2-2; 13 nucleotides match TRBD2. V lost 5 bases to trimming and J lost 6 bases; unmatched junction nucleotides: 9. CDR3 size: 17 residues. The CDR3 sequence: CASSIMGLAGLAGELFF. The DNA of the CDR3 is TGTGCCAGCAGTATAATGGGACTAGCGGGATTGGCCGGGGAGCTGTTTTTT.

The sample holds a few counts of this clonotype. The chain has TRBV18 and TRBJ2-5, with D uncertain. The germline gives CDR1 KGHSH, CDR2 LQKENI. V gave up 1 base and J gave up 2 bases, with 8 bases separating them. The CDR3 spans 14 residues. Written as DNA, the CDR3 is TGTGCCAGCTCACCACGTTCTAAGCAAGAGACCCAGTACTTC. Protein sequence: CASSPRSKQETQYF.

A few counts support this clonotype. This chain uses TRBV7-9 with TRBJ2-7; TRBD2 is a possible D gene (5 bases). V gave up 0 bases and J gave up 4 bases, with 10 bases separating them. Germline V gene lookup returns CDR1 SEHNR and CDR2 FQNEAQ (reference sequence). The CDR3 loop spans 14 amino acids. The CDR3 loop reads CASSLAPGVYEQYF. The CDR3 DNA follows: TGTGCCAGCAGCTTAGCGCCCGGGGTTTACGAGCAGTACTTC.

This clonotype was counted many times. V usage is TRBV11-3 and J usage is TRBJ2-1, with D possibly TRBD1 on 6 matching bases. The CDR3 runs 15 residues. Germline values: CDR1 SGHNT, CDR2 YENEEA. V lost 2 bases to trimming and J lost 4 bases, with 12 bases between them. CDR3 DNA sequence: TGTGCCAGCAGCTTATTGGGGGCTCGATACAATGAGCAGTTCTTC. Its translation is CASSLLGARYNEQFF.

This clonotype has at least ten counts. V gene TRBV19 combines with J gene TRBJ1-1, with 7 bases matching TRBD1. The V segment lost 4 bases and the J segment 2 bases; nucleotides outside the gene matches: 10. The CDR3 has 16 amino acids. CDR1 and CDR2 from the germline V gene are LNHDA and SQIVND (reference sequence). DNA for the CDR3: TGTGCCAGTAGTAGTGAGACAGGGTCTAAAAACACTGAAGCTTTCTTT. This encodes CASSSETGSKNTEAFF. The variable domain in full, with the rest retrieved from reference TRBV19 and TRBJ1-1, is DGGITQSPKYLFRKEGQNVTLSCEQNLNHDAMYWYRQDPGQGLRLIYYSQIVNDFQKGDIAEGYSVSREKKESFPLTVTSAQKNPTAFYLCASSSETGSKNTEAFFGQGTRLTVV.

The table lists this clonotype with many counts. This chain joins TRBV19 and TRBJ1-2, with D possibly TRBD1 on 6 matching bases. The length of the CDR3 is 15 residues. CDR1 LNHDA and CDR2 SQIVND come from the germline V gene (reference sequence). V was trimmed by 3 bases and J by 0 bases, leaving 11 bases between them. The DNA for the CDR3 is TGTGCCAGTAGTATTTTTCGGACAGCTAACTATGGCTACACCTTC. Its translation: CASSIFRTANYGYTF.

This clonotype was seen repeatedly, ten times or more. The gene calls are TRBV2 and TRBJ1-5, with 7 bases matching TRBD1. Losses at the gene ends were 5 bases for V and 3 bases for J; bases not matched to a gene: 13. This CDR3 spans 17 amino acids. CDR1 and CDR2 (germline): SNHLY, FYNNEI. CDR3 in amino acids: CASSSPYRGAHNQPQHF. CDR3 nucleotide sequence: TGTGCCAGCAGTTCTCCGTACAGGGGCGCCCACAATCAGCCCCAGCATTTT.

Concerning this clonotype: A much bigger clone sits one base away, suggesting this may be a read error. The rearrangement links TRBV9 to TRBJ2-5; TRBD2 aligns across 10 bases. CDR1 and CDR2 from the germline V gene are SGDLS and YYNGEE. The CDR3 is 15 residues long. The DNA for the CDR3 is TGTGCCGGCAGCGCGGCAGCGGGAGGGCAAGAGACCCAGTACTTC. Translated, it gives CAGSAAAGGQETQYF.

This clonotype was seen repeatedly, ten times or more. The rearrangement joins TRBV7-2 to TRBJ2-7, with D perhaps matching TRBD2 (5 bases). V lost 3 bases, J lost 4 bases, and 10 bases lay in between. CDR3 size: 13 residues. Germline lookup yields CDR1 SGHTA and CDR2 FQGNSA. The CDR3, as DNA: TGTGCCAGCAGCTTTGCAGCGGAGTACGAGCAGTACTTC. Translating it yields CASSFAAEYEQYF.

This clonotype was counted at least ten times. This sequence joins TRBV20-1 and TRBJ2-3, with 9 bases matching TRBD1. Trimming removed 1 base from V and 4 bases from J; junction bases left unmatched: 6. CDR3 length: 15 residues. Germline V gene data show CDR1 as DFQATT and CDR2 as SNEGSKA (reference sequence). The CDR3 here is CSARVGTGNADTQYF. The DNA for the CDR3 is TGCAGTGCTAGAGTGGGGACAGGGAATGCAGATACGCAGTATTTT.

As for this clonotype: This likely reflects a read error, since a far larger clone is one base away. This chain links TRBV27 with TRBJ2-7; 10 nucleotides match TRBD1. The J call may not be correct, given that the DNA end is closer to TRBJ2-3. This CDR3 is built from 15 residues. Germline CDR1 MNHEY, CDR2 SMNVEV (reference sequence). The CDR3 is CASSMTGGAPDAQYF. The CDR3 bases are TGTGCCAGCAGCATGACAGGGGGCGCACCAGATGCGCAGTATTTT.

A word on this clonotype: A single base separates this from a much larger clone, so it may be a read error. This chain joins TRBV5-4 and TRBJ2-3, with a tentative D call TRBD2 (5 bases). Germline-derived CDR1 and CDR2 are SGHNT and YYREEE (reference sequence). The CDR3 loop spans 15 amino acids. CDR3 amino acids: CASSYRLGETDTPYF. The CDR3 DNA sequence: TGTGCCAGCAGCTACCGTCTCGGGGAAACAGATACGCCGTATTTT.